Listed below are T cell receptor beta chains from one sample, sequenced in a study of cytomegalovirus exposure and HLA in healthy donors. Here immunoSEQ multiplex PCR was the method, and the copy in TCRdb shows in-frame clones only, minus some. Among roughly 200,000 clones listed, around 89% were seen once. Sequencing was done on a sample of PBMCs. The receptors originated from a young woman in good health and CMV-seronegative. Both conserved end residues are trimmed from each CDR3. Each record gives: V gene, J gene, CDR3 length, CDR3 protein.

TRBV6-5	TRBJ2-4	13	ASSSLGTKSYIQY
TRBV5-1	TRBJ1-2	13	ASSETVGGDYGYT
TRBV11-2	TRBJ1-5	14	ASNRCSRDSNQPQH
TRBV7-2	TRBJ2-7	14	ASSLVGGRGAYEQY
TRBV20-1	TRBJ1-1	9	SGIEDTEAF
TRBV11-3	TRBJ2-1	14	ASSPAGAELYNEQF
TRBV12-5	TRBJ1-1	10	ASGLVTGNAF
TRBV25-1	TRBJ2-4	13	ASSSAGLAENIQY
TRBV4-3	TRBJ2-4	17	ASSQDHLASGGLRNIQY
TRBV5-6	TRBJ1-2	12	ASSFSGGLGGYT
TRBV2	TRBJ2-7	11	ASSEWQGYEQY
TRBV7-2	TRBJ2-5	14	ASSLGSSGGAKTQY
TRBV7-2	TRBJ1-4	12	ASSLDRGNEKLF
TRBV19	TRBJ1-2	11	ASSMGRLYGYT
TRBV4-3	TRBJ1-6	16	ASSQALAFTGGSSPLH
TRBV4-1	TRBJ1-5	14	ASSQERGQGNQPQH
TRBV4-2	TRBJ2-5	14	ASSRNTGTGQETQY
TRBV7-9	TRBJ1-1	13	ASSHSQGAITEAF
TRBV9	TRBJ2-2	17	ASSAFGQAGVKNTGELF
TRBV5-1	TRBJ1-1	13	ASSPPGQGNTEAF
TRBV5-1	TRBJ1-2	13	ASSPLLTENYGYT
TRBV10-3	TRBJ1-2	11	AISSTENYGYT
TRBV9	TRBJ2-1	11	ASSVSTSSEQF
TRBV9	TRBJ1-1	14	ASSVAVGQGGTEAF
TRBV7-8	TRBJ2-7	13	ASSLYPGQNYEQY
TRBV4-1	TRBJ1-2	11	ASSQGARYGYT
TRBV27	TRBJ2-1	12	ASSSPGLVNEQF
TRBV5-6	TRBJ2-7	13	ASSLRGVSSYEQY
TRBV6-1	TRBJ2-2	13	ASRISGRNTGELF
TRBV19	TRBJ1-1	11	ASSSRGWTEAF
TRBV5-5	TRBJ2-3	14	ASSLYQRGGADTQY
TRBV27	TRBJ2-6	15	ASSFRGLRSGANVLT
TRBV27	TRBJ2-3	13	ASSPLPTSTDTQY
TRBV7-9	TRBJ2-7	10	ASSLARDEQY
TRBV6-5	TRBJ2-5	13	ASSSLSGGLETQY
TRBV7-9	TRBJ2-1	13	ASSMRGGTYNEQF
TRBV7-8	TRBJ1-3	16	ASSLAVRATASGNTIY
TRBV14	TRBJ1-2	14	ASSQGQGTGRYGYT
TRBV21-1	TRBJ1-5	12	ASSRTGGNQPQH
TRBV5-1	TRBJ1-3	14	ASSPDAGTAGNTIY
TRBV9	TRBJ2-3	11	ASAPGGMDTQY
TRBV20-1	TRBJ1-1	7	TGGTEAF
TRBV4-3	TRBJ1-1	11	ASSQIRDTEAF
TRBV18	TRBJ1-1	13	ASSTISASSSEAF
TRBV5-1	TRBJ2-7	11	ASSTRGGYEQY
TRBV27	TRBJ2-2	15	ASKAAGLRFSTGELF
TRBV6-1	TRBJ1-2	11	ASSADTSYGYT
TRBV7-2	TRBJ2-7	13	ASSRDRVGSYEQY
TRBV5-1	TRBJ2-5	13	ASSLAYVSDETQY
TRBV4-3	TRBJ2-2	13	ASSQRTGYTGELF
TRBV6-5	TRBJ2-1	14	ASSYLRTSGNNEQF
TRBV5-1	TRBJ2-3	15	ASSSGTGGLSTDTQY